A selection of T cell receptor beta chains follows, all from one sample in a study of regulatory T cells in long-lasting Graves disease. TCRdb used MiXCR to reprocess the multiplex PCR reads, holding one entry per CDR3 protein. The profile covers over 350,000 distinct CDR3 sequences, with less than 25% appearing a single time and under 25% taken by the ten largest. Sequencing used peripheral blood mononuclear cells (PBMCs), obtained when the disease was refractory, from a patient treated with antithyroid drugs. These receptors were taken from a female donor with Graves disease. CDR3s include the opening cysteine and the closing phenylalanine or tryptophan.

TRBV9 CASSVGSETTTYEQYF
TRBV7-9 CASSSTSRIGSYEQYF
TRBV28 CASSSPGTSYYEQYF
TRBV6-2/TRBV6-3 CASSYEGGGPDEQFF
TRBV12-3/TRBV12-4 CASSLGLDYEQYF
TRBV28 CASSLIGSSGSRETQYF
TRBV10-3 CAIRSVSGAKGEQYF
TRBV12-3/TRBV12-4 CASSFAGQSPSYEQYF
TRBV6-1 CASSEALRQGLGEQYF
TRBV18 CASSPRTGEGKAFF
TRBV7-3 CASSINTGELFF
TRBV6-1 CASKISGSHYEQYF
TRBV12-3/TRBV12-4 CASSSSAGLSPEAFF
TRBV29-1 CSVEVLFGGEQYF
TRBV19 CASSPGWNSNQPQHF
TRBV7-3 CASSMSGGNTEAFF
TRBV10-1 CASSEDRGRDTGELFF
TRBV20-1 CSASSDRNTEAFF
TRBV10-3 CAISGTRGESSYEQYF
TRBV12-3/TRBV12-4 CASSSILGGSYNEQFF
TRBV20-1 CSARQGIFDYF
TRBV12-5 CASGLAAMSGTDTQYF
TRBV13 CASSSIRGMGSTGELFF
TRBV18 CASSPLPGGSGQETQYF
TRBV15 CATSRDARTARDGYTF
TRBV11-2 CASSQHRGANVLTF
TRBV6-1 CASSSTLSEAFF
TRBV7-2 CASSLSRGGETQYF
TRBV5-1 CASSQQGQNTEAFF
TRBV19 CASSIDRGVEETQYF
TRBV29-1 CGARGSGNTGELFF
TRBV9 CASSVGGTDETQYF
TRBV9 CASSPRAVSETQYF
TRBV29-1 CSVALLRGDRSSYEQYF
TRBV4-3 CASSQAMGGIEQYF
TRBV6-1 CATTPLAGDRETQYF
TRBV20-1 CGTSGGLNTEAFF
TRBV7-2 CASSSGTSIEQYF
TRBV20-1 CSATTGGVWETQYF
TRBV19 CASSLRVGDQPQHF
TRBV20-1 CSARTGTGVGEQYF
TRBV20-1 CSARDRRSGANVLTF
TRBV20-1 CSAPGTGVSYEQYF
TRBV2 CASSVSGGRDGYTF
TRBV28 CASIRTGNTEAFF
TRBV2 CASSEVPNTEAFF
TRBV28 CASSLLVGEQFF
TRBV7-2 CASSSFELNNYGYTF
TRBV6-1 CASSRIISGSRNEQYF
TRBV19 CASRGPRHNEQYF
TRBV6-5 CASSYSGGRTEAFF
TRBV7-2 CASSLGDREQETQYF
TRBV13 CASSLRGGQEETQYF
TRBV6-1 CASIASYSNQPQHF
TRBV7-2 CASSLFHGSSYEQYF